Listed below are T cell receptor beta chains from one sample, sequenced in a study of regulatory T cells in long-lasting Graves disease. A single record per CDR3 protein comes from TCRdb applying MiXCR to the multiplex PCR reads. The sample lists 350,000 to 550,000 distinct CDR3 sequences; roughly 15% were seen once. These data also featured in a second study, about T cells in Graves' hyperthyroidism and ophthalmopathy.

The sample consisted of peripheral blood mononuclear cells (PBMCs), taken at new diagnosis, from a patient treated with antithyroid drugs. All receptors derive from a young woman with Graves disease. The CDR3 runs from the conserved cysteine through the conserved F or W. Expanded clones are given a class, and other clones once, few, many or no size at all.

clone size,J gene,V gene,CDR3 protein
many,TRBJ1-1,TRBV11-2,CASSLVVAEAFF
NA,TRBJ2-5,TRBV28,CASSLKGTSGKETQYF
many,TRBJ2-7,TRBV28,CASSFAGRWNRDEQYF
NA,TRBJ2-1,TRBV12-3/TRBV12-4,CASSRRLAGGVGNEQFF
many,TRBJ1-1,TRBV7-9,CASSPDRVVRTEAFF
many,TRBJ2-5,TRBV11-3,CASSSTVQETQYF
many,TRBJ2-2,TRBV28,CASSLHPNTGELFF
many,TRBJ2-1,TRBV7-2,CAGTVTRDEQFF
many,TRBJ2-1,TRBV24-1,CATSDPDGNNEQFF
many,TRBJ2-7,TRBV7-3,CASSPGGPEQYF
many,TRBJ2-5,TRBV2,CASTHPGGAETQYF
NA,TRBJ1-2,TRBV4-3,CASSPAGGYGYTF
many,TRBJ1-2,TRBV4-3,CASSPGTANYGYTF
NA,TRBJ2-7,TRBV7-2,CASSPPAGGSEQYF
few,TRBJ2-2,TRBV7-3,CASSSGPPRTGELFF
many,TRBJ2-7,TRBV28,CASSFLTEQYF
many,TRBJ2-7,TRBV28,CASSHRTGVYEQYF
many,TRBJ2-3,TRBV11-2,CASRNVRGNTDTQYF
many,TRBJ2-3,TRBV7-6,CASSFFEAGVRDTQYF
few,TRBJ2-1,TRBV15,CAAASGSSYEQFF
many,TRBJ2-1,TRBV20-1,CSAREPSGRSSYNEQFF
many,TRBJ2-7,TRBV13,CASSRSLEEQYF
NA,TRBJ1-5,TRBV9,CASSVGSNQPQHF
NA,TRBJ2-1,TRBV7-3,CASSVDGTSGRINEQFF
few,TRBJ1-4,TRBV7-9,CASSKRTATNEKLFF
NA,TRBJ1-1,TRBV19,CASSIFFDSDPTLLDTEAFF
NA,TRBJ2-3,TRBV6-5,CASSYEAGGPIDTQYF
NA,TRBJ2-4,TRBV9,CASSVGSGTKNIQYF
NA,TRBJ2-2,TRBV6-2/TRBV6-3,CASSYFSGRVLTGELLF
few,TRBJ2-7,TRBV6-1,CASSKTGGLLGTSGRKEPYEQYF
NA,TRBJ1-3,TRBV30,CAWTRRDSSGNTIYF
many,TRBJ2-3,TRBV5-1,CASSLVQHTDTQYF
many,TRBJ2-3,TRBV5-6,CASSSRTAYSTDTQYF
few,TRBJ1-5,TRBV24-1,CASKNNRDRGHRSNQPQHF
NA,TRBJ2-2,TRBV28,CASRPSPGGTGELFF
NA,TRBJ1-1,TRBV19,CASSMSETFF
NA,TRBJ2-4,TRBV24-1,CATSYPGLAGGIAKNIQYF